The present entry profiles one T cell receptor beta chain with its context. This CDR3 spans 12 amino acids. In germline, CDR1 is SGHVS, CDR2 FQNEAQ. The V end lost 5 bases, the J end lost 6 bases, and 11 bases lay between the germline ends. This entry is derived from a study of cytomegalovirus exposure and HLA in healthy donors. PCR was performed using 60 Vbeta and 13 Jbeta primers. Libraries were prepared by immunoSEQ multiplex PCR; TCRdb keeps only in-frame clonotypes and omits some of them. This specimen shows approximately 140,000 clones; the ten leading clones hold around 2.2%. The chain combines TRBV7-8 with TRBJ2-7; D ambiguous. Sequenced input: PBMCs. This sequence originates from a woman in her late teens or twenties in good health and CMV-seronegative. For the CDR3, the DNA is TGTGCCAGCAGCCCTCTCGGTGGCGAGCAGTACTTC. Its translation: CASSPLGGEQYF.